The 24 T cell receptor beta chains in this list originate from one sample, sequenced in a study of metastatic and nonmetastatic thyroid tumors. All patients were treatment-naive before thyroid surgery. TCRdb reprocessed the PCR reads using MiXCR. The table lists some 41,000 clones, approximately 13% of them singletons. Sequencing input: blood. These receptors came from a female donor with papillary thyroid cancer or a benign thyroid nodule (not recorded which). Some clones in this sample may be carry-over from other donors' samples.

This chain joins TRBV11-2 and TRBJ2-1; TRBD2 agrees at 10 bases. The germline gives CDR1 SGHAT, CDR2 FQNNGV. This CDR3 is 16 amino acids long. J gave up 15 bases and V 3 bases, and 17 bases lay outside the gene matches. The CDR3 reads CASSLGASGSPVVLFF. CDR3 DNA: TGTGCCAGCAGCTTGGGGGCTAGCGGGAGCCCAGTCGTGCTGTTCTTC.

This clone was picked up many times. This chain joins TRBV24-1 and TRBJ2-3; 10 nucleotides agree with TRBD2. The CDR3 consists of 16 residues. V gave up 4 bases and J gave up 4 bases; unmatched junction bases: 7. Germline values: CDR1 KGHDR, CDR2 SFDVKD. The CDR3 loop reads CATSDPAGGPSDTQYF. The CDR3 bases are TGTGCCACCAGTGACCCAGCGGGAGGGCCCTCAGATACGCAGTATTTT.

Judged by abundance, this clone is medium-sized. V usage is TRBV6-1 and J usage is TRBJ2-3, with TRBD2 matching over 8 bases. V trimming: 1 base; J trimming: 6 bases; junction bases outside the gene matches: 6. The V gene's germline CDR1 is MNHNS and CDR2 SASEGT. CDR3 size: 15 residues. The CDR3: CASSEGGLGRDTQYF. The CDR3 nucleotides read TGTGCCAGCAGTGAAGGGGGACTAGGGAGGGATACGCAGTATTTT.

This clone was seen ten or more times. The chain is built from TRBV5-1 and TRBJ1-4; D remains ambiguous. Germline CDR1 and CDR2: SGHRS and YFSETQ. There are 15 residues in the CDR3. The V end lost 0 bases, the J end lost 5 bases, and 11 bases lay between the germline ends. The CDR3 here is CASSLEGAINEKLFF. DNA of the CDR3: TGCGCCAGCAGCTTGGAGGGCGCGATAAATGAAAAACTGTTTTTT.

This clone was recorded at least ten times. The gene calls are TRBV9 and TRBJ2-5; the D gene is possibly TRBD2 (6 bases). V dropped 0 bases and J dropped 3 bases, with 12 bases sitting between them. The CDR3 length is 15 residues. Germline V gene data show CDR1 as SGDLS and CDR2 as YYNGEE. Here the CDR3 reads CASSVGGTSKETQYF. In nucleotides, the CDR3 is TGTGCCAGCAGCGTAGGGGGGACTTCTAAAGAGACCCAGTACTTC.

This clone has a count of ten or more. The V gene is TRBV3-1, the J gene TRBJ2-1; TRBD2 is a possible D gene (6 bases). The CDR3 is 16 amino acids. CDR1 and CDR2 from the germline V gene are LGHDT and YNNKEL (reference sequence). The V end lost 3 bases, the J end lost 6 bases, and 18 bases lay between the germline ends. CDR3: CASSHLEGGRGNEQFF. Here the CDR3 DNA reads TGTGCCAGCAGCCACCTTGAAGGAGGGAGAGGCAATGAGCAGTTCTTC.

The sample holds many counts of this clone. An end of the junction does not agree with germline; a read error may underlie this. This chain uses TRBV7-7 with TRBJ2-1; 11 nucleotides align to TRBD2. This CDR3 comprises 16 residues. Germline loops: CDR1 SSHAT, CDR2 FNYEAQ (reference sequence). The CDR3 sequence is CASSQNLAGGGDEQFF. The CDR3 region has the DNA TGTGCTAGCAGCCAAAATCTAGCGGGAGGTGGCGATGAGCAGTTCTTC.

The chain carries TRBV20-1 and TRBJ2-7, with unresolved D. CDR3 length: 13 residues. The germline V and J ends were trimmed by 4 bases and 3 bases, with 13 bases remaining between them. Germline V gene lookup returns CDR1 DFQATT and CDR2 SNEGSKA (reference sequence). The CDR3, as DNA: TGCAGTGCTAAGTTGACCTCCCACTACGAGCAGTACTTC. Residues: CSAKLTSHYEQYF.

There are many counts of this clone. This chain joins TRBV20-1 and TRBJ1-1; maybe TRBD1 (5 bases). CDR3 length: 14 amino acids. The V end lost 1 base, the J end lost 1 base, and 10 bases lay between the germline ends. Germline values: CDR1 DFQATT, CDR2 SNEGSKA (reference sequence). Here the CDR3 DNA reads TGCAGTGCTAGAGCCCCCGGGGGGAACACTGAAGCTTTCTTT. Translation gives CSARAPGGNTEAFF.

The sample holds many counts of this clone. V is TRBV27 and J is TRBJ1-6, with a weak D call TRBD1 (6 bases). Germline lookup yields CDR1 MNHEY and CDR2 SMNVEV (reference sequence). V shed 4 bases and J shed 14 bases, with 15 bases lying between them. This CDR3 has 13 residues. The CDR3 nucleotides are TGTGCCAGCAGTTCCCCCCCCGAGGGGGCCCTCCACTTT. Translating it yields CASSSPPEGALHF.

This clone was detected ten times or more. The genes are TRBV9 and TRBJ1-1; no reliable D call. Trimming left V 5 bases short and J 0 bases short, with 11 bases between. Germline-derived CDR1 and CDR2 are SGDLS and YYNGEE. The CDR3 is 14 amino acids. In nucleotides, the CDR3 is TGTGCCAGCAGTGCAACCAGGATGAACACTGAAGCTTTCTTT. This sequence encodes CASSATRMNTEAFF.

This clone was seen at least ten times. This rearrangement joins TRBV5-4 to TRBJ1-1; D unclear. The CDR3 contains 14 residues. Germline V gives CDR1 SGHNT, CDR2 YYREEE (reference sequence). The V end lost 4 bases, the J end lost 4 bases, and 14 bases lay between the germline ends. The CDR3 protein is CASSRPDAPTEAFF. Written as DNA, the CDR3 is TGTGCCAGCAGCCGACCGGACGCCCCCACTGAAGCTTTCTTT.

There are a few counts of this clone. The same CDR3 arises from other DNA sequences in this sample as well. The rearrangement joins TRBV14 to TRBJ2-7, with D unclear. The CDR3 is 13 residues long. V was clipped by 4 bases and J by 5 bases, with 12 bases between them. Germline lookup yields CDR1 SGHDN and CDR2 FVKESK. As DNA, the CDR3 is TGTGCCAGCAGCCCCCTACCCTTTGACGAGCAGTACTTC. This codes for CASSPLPFDEQYF.

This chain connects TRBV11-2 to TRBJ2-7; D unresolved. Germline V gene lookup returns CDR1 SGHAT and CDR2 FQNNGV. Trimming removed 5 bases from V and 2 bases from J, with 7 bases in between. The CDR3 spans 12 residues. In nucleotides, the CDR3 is TGTGCCAGCAGCGCGACTCCCTACGAGCAGTACTTC. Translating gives CASSATPYEQYF.

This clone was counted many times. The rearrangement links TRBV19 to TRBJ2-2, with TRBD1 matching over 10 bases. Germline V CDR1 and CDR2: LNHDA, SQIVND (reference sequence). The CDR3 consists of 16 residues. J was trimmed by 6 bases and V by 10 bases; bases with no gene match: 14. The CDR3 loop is CATAWRGQGKPGELFF. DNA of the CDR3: TGTGCCACCGCTTGGAGGGGACAGGGGAAACCCGGGGAGCTGTTTTTT.

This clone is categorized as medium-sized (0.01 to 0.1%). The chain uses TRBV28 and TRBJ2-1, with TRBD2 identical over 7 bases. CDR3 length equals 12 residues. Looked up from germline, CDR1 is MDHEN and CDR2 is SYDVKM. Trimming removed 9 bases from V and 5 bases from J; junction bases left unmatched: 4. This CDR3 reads CARPRGDNEQFF. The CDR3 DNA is TGTGCCAGACCCCGGGGGGACAATGAGCAGTTCTTC.

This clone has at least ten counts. The CDR3 DNA reads TGTGCCATCAGTGCCTGGGGGCGGGAGGGCCGGACCGGGGAGCTGTTTTTT. Residues: CAISAWGREGRTGELFF. The J gene is TRBJ2-2, the V gene TRBV10-3; 9 positions agree with TRBD2. V was clipped by 4 bases and J by 5 bases; unmatched bases: 11. The CDR3 sequence is 17 residues long. Germline V lookup: CDR1 ENHRY, CDR2 SYGVKD.

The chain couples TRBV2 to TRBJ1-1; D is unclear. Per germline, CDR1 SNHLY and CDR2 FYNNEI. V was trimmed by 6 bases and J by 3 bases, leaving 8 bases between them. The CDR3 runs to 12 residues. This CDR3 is CASRWGDTEAFF. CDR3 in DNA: TGTGCCAGCAGGTGGGGAGACACTGAAGCTTTCTTT.

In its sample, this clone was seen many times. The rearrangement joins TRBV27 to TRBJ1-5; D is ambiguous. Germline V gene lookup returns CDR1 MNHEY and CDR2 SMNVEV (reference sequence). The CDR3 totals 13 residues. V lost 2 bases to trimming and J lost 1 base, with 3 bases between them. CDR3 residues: CASSLRSNQPQHF. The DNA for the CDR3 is TGTGCCAGCAGTTTACGGAGCAATCAGCCCCAGCATTTT.

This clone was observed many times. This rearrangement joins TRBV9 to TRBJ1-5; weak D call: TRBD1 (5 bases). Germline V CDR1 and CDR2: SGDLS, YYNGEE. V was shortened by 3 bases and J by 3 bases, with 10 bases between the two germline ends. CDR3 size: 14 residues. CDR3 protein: CASSGDSTNQPQHF. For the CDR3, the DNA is TGTGCCAGCAGCGGCGACAGTACCAATCAGCCCCAGCATTTT. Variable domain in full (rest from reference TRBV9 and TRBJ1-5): DSGVTQTPKHLITATGQRVTLRCSPRSGDLSVYWYQQSLDQGLQFLIQYYNGEERAKGNILERFSAQQFPDLHSELNLSSLELGDSALYFCASSGDSTNQPQHFGDGTRLSIL.

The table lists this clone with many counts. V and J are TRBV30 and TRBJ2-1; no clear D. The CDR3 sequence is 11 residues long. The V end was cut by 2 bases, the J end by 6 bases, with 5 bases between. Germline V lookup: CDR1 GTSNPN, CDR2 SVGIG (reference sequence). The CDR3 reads CAWSMVNEQFF. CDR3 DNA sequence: TGTGCCTGGAGTATGGTCAATGAGCAGTTCTTC.

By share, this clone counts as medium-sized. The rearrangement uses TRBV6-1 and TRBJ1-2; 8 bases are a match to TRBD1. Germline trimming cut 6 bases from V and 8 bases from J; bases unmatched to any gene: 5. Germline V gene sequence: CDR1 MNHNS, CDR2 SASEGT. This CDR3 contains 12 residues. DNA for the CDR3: TGTGCCAGCAGCGGACAGGGATGGGGCTACACCTTC. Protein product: CASSGQGWGYTF.

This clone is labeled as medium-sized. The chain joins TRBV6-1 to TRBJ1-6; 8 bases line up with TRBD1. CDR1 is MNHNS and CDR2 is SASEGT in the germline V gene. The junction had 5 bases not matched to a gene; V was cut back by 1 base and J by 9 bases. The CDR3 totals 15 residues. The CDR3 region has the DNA TGTGCCAGCAGTGAAGAGACAGGGGACAGTTCACCCCTCCACTTT. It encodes CASSEETGDSSPLHF.

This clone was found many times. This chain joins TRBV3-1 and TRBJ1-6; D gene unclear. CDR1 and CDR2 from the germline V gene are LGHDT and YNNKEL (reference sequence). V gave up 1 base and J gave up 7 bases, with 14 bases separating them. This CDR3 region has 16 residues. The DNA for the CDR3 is TGTGCCAGCAGCCAAGTTCCAGGACCCTCGAATTCACCCCTCCACTTT. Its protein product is CASSQVPGPSNSPLHF.